This T cell receptor beta chain stems from a study of cytomegalovirus exposure and HLA in healthy donors. General study findings and limits: Later work showed greater clonal expansion in HLA-associated TCR beta chains than in equally common others. The study reported that TCR beta sequences accurately predicted HLA-A and HLA-B alleles in most subjects. In an earlier analysis, most TCR beta V segments were productive about 87% or about 30% of the time. Later on, a genetic analysis was performed. It linked a missense variant in DCLRE1C with V- and J-gene trimming of TCR beta.

Germline lookup yields CDR1 SGHNT and CDR2 YYREEE (reference sequence). This CDR3 spans 15 amino acids. The junction had 9 bases not matched to a gene; V was cut back by 4 bases and J by 3 bases. PCR was performed using 60 Vbeta and 13 Jbeta primers. Sequencing used immunoSEQ multiplex PCR; TCRdb keeps in-frame clones, though not all of them. The sample holds over 150,000 clones, roughly 75% seen once. In this sample, this clone turned up once. Its antigen is unknown. Specimen: PBMCs. This clonotype was obtained from a man between 18 and 29 years old in good health and CMV-seronegative. V and J are TRBV5-4 and TRBJ2-5; 7 bases align to TRBD1. In DNA, the CDR3 is TGTGCCAGCAGCCCCGGGACAGCCACCGAAGAGACCCAGTACTTC. This encodes CASSPGTATEETQYF.